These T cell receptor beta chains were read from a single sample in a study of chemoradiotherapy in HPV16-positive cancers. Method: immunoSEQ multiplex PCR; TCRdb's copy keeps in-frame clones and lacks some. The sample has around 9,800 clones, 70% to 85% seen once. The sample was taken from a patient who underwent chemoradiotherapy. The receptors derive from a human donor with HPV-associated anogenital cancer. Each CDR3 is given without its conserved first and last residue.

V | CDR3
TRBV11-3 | ASSLQTGTSYEQY
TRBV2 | ASTFDRVQPQH
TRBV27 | ASKFRLAGKNEQF
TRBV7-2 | ASSPRSGGYNEQF
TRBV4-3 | ASSQDWGRQGNTIY
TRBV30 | AWSDRTGVSNTEAF
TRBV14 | ASSQDQVRETQY
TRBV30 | AWSRFGVGTDTQY
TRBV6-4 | ASSRDATNEKLF
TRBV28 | ATYVRGDPTQTQY
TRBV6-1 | ASSGDSYEQY
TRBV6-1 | ASSFAQDSQF
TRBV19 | ASSIAAGGRAEQY
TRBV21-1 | ASSSGQGGTGELF
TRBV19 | ASRLSVGEAF
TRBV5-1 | ASSRANNEQF
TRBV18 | ASSADSYATNEKLF
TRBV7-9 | ASSLSGANTDTQY
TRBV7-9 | ASSFPPRLAGGDTQY
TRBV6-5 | ASSYEDSLYGYT
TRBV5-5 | ASSEQTGLRSYNSPLH
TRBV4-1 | ASRRDRGGNFYGYT
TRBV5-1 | ASRPGQGNSPLH
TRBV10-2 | ASSLRWTSGQETQY
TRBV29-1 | SPLVLGEAF
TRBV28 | ASRSIETQY
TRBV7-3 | ASSLRLADQETQY
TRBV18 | ASSPSRDPYNEQF
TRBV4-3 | ASSLWAGVQF
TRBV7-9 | ASSLATGTGDGYT
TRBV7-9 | ASSSSGGPSNQPQH
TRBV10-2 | ASSEVTNEKLF
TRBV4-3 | ASSQGTGYTGELF
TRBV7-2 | ASSSASGGALEQF
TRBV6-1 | ASCRRGNDYNEQF
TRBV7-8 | ASVQQGQRNSPLH
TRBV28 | ASSAGGYGYT
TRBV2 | ASSETGFNQPQH
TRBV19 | ASSTRQGFNQPQH
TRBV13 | ASSSMAAAYEQY
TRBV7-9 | ASNLGDGYNEQF
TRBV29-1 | SAKGATPYGYT
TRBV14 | ASSQVGTGVSEAF
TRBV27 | ASSIGTANTEAF
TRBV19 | ASSKREGLNEQF
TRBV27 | VSVMNTEAF
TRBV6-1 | ASISERWGYT
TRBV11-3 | ASSSPGRGETQY
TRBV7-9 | ASTLRDTSQETQY
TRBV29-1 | SVPGDSTIGSTDTQY
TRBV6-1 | ASSEVGGQGGLWATSYYEQY
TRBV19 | ASSQWAGSPGELF
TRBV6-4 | ASSEGWTTTDTQY
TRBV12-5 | ASGLVTFSGAQGRVEQF
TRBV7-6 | ASSNPTGNEQF
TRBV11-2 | ASSLGFNQPQH
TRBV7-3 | ASSSQGGLYNEQF
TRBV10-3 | AISDRLADNEQF
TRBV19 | ASNWDGPTNEKLF